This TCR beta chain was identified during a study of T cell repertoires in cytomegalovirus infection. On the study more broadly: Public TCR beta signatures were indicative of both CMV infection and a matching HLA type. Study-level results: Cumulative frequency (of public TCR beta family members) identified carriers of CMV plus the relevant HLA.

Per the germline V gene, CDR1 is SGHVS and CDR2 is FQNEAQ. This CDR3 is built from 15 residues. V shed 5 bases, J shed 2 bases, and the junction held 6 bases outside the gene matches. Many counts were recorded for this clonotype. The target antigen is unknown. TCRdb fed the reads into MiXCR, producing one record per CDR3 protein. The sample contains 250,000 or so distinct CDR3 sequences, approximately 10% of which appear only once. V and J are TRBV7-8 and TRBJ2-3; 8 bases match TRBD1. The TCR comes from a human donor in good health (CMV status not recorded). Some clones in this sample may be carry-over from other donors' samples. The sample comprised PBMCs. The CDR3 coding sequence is TGTGCCAGCAGCCAGGGACAGGTATACACAGATACGCAGTATTTT. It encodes CASSQGQVYTDTQYF.